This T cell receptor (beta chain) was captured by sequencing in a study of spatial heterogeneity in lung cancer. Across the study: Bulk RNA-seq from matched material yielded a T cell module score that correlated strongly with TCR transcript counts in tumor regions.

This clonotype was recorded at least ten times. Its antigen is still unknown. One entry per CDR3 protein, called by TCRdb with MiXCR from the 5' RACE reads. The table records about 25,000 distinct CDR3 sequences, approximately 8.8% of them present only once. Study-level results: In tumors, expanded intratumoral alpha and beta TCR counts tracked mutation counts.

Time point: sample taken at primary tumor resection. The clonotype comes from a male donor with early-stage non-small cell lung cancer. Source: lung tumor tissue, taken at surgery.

Written as DNA, the CDR3 is TGTGCCAGCGCCGACACCAAAGAGACCCAGTACTTC. It specifies CASADTKETQYF. The chain combines TRBV6-5 with TRBJ2-5, with D uncertain. Trimming stripped 8 bases from V and 3 bases from J, with 10 bases between. Germline V gene sequence: CDR1 MNHEY, CDR2 SVGAGI. The CDR3 runs to 12 residues.